The 10 T cell receptor beta chains presented below share a single source sample, sequenced in a study of blood T cell repertoires in COVID-19. Clones were sequenced by immunoSEQ multiplex PCR, and TCRdb holds only the in-frame ones, with some missing. There are roughly 250,000 clones in the sample; about nine tenths occur only once, and around 0.9% lies in the top ten. Sequencing input: peripheral blood. These receptors originate from a man in his thirties or forties with COVID-19, enrolled during active disease.

V usage is TRBV5-6 and J usage is TRBJ1-1; D may be TRBD1 (5 bases). Germline V CDR1 and CDR2: SGHDT, YYEEEE. Trimming took 1 base from V and 4 from J, leaving 14 bases between them. The CDR3 spans 15 residues. CDR3 sequence reads: CASSLRGIMGTEAFF. CDR3 bases: TGTGCCAGCAGCTTGCGGGGGATAATGGGCACTGAAGCTTTCTTT.

V is TRBV19 and J is TRBJ1-2; TRBD1 matches at 9 bases. CDR3 length equals 19 residues. The trim removed 0 bases at V and 7 bases at J, leaving 18 bases unmatched. Germline CDR1 and CDR2: LNHDA and SQIVND (reference sequence). The CDR3 DNA follows: TGTGCCAGTAGTATAGATGGTTTTGGACAGGGGTTCTTCGAGAGTGGCTACACCTTC. This translates into CASSIDGFGQGFFESGYTF. Using reference TRBV19 and TRBJ1-2 for the parts outside the CDR3, the full variable domain is DGGITQSPKYLFRKEGQNVTLSCEQNLNHDAMYWYRQDPGQGLRLIYYSQIVNDFQKGDIAEGYSVSREKKESFPLTVTSAQKNPTAFYLCASSIDGFGQGFFESGYTFGSGTRLTVV.

As to this clone: The junction departs from the called germline gene at one end, perhaps through a read error. The chain joins TRBV11-3 to TRBJ1-1; no clear D. The germline V gene encodes CDR1 SGHNT and CDR2 YENEEA. The CDR3 contains 13 residues. The CDR3 DNA reads as TGTGCCAGCAGCGTGGACTGGAACGCTGAAGCTTTCTTT. Translated, it gives CASSVDWNAEAFF.

This CDR3 is CASSRATRNTGELFF. The DNA of the CDR3 is TGCGCCAGCAGCCGCGCCACCCGTAACACCGGGGAGCTGTTTTTT. The gene calls are TRBV4-1 and TRBJ2-2, with D unresolved. The V end was cut by 4 bases, the J end by 2 bases, with 11 bases between. This CDR3 spans 15 amino acids. Germline V gene sequence: CDR1 MGHRA, CDR2 YSYEKL.

CDR3 DNA sequence: TGTGCCAGCAGCCATGTCTCCGGGACAGACAATGAGCAGTTCTTC. Translating gives CASSHVSGTDNEQFF. J is TRBJ2-1 and V is TRBV5-4; TRBD1 matches at 7 bases. V was clipped by 4 bases and J by 5 bases; unmatched bases: 9. CDR1 is SGHNT and CDR2 is YYREEE in the germline V gene (reference sequence). The CDR3 sequence is 15 residues long.

This clone appeared a single time. This chain joins TRBV10-3 and TRBJ1-2; D gene ambiguous. Looked up from germline, CDR1 is ENHRY and CDR2 is SYGVKD. The CDR3 extends over 17 amino acids. The V and J ends lost 0 bases and 0 bases respectively, with 14 bases between them. The DNA of the CDR3 is TGTGCCATCAGTGAGTCGATCAGGCCGGAACCTAACTATGGCTACACCTTC. It translates to CAISESIRPEPNYGYTF.

This clone was observed a single time. V and J are TRBV27 and TRBJ1-2, with a tentative D call TRBD1 (6 bases). Germline V gives CDR1 MNHEY, CDR2 SMNVEV (reference sequence). The V and J ends lost 3 bases and 5 bases respectively, with 13 bases between them. The length of the CDR3 is 14 residues. CDR3: CASSLPEQGYGYTF. The CDR3, as DNA: TGTGCCAGCAGTTTGCCAGAACAGGGATATGGCTACACCTTC.

This chain joins TRBV27 and TRBJ2-6; 8 bases align to TRBD1. The CDR3 totals 18 residues. V shed 4 bases, J shed 0 bases, and the junction held 8 bases outside the gene matches. Germline V gives CDR1 MNHEY, CDR2 SMNVEV (reference sequence). CDR3 in amino acids: CASSSRAGGPSGANVLTF. The CDR3 DNA reads TGTGCCAGCAGTTCCCGAGCAGGGGGCCCCTCTGGGGCCAACGTCCTGACTTTC. The entire variable domain, with the rest obtained from reference TRBV27 and TRBJ2-6, is as follows: EAQVTQNPRYLITVTGKKLTVTCSQNMNHEYMSWYRQDPGLGLRQIYYSMNVEVTDKGDVPEGYKVSRKEKRNFPLILESPSPNQTSLYFCASSSRAGGPSGANVLTFGAGSRLTVL.

The chain recombines TRBV30 with TRBJ1-1, with D unclear. Germline V gene lookup returns CDR1 GTSNPN and CDR2 SVGIG (reference sequence). Deletions cut 2 bases from V and 6 bases from J, with 16 bases between. This CDR3 is 14 amino acids long. CDR3 region: CAWSPISFQAEAFF. The CDR3 region has the DNA TGTGCCTGGAGTCCCATCTCTTTTCAGGCTGAAGCTTTCTTT.

V is TRBV6-1 and J is TRBJ1-5, with TRBD1 as a possible D gene (5 bases). Trimming removed 2 bases from V and 3 bases from J, with 8 bases in between. The V gene's germline CDR1 is MNHNS and CDR2 SASEGT. The CDR3 runs 14 residues. The CDR3 sequence is CASSERGFNQPQHF. The DNA of the CDR3 is TGTGCCAGCAGTGAAAGGGGTTTCAATCAGCCCCAGCATTTT.